What follows is one T cell receptor (beta chain) and its context. TCRdb itself ran the RT-PCR reads through MiXCR, one entry per CDR3 protein. This sample yields some 550,000 distinct CDR3 sequences, of which around 21% are seen a single time; approximately 3% belongs to the top ten. This sample stems from a study of response to subunit inactivated influenza vaccine. This CDR3 contains 13 residues. Germline loops: CDR1 MDHEN, CDR2 SYDVKM. J was trimmed by 4 bases and V by 7 bases; bases with no gene match: 6. These data also featured in a second study, about T cells expressing NK-cell markers. Per that paper: UMI-tagged 5'RACE template switching yielded the TCR beta cDNA. According to the study, TCR beta repertoires originated from sorted CD3+CD56+NKG2C+, CD3+CD56+NKG2C- and CD3+CD56-NKG2C+ T cells. Out of eight donors sequenced, seven tested HCMV-seropositive and the remaining one seronegative. Dominant NKG2C+ clonotypes were found to form roughly 1.0-7.0% of CD8+ T cells in over 5 donors.

This receptor was obtained from a man aged 50 or older who received an inactivated influenza vaccine. The chain joins TRBV28 to TRBJ2-5; 7 nucleotides match TRBD1. The material sequenced was CD4+ T cells sorted from PBMCs, taken 11 to 12 days after vaccination. CDR3 residues: CASIKQGRETQYF. CDR3 coding DNA: TGTGCCAGCATTAAACAGGGGCGAGAGACCCAGTACTTC. Full variable domain (missing parts from reference TRBV28 and TRBJ2-5): DVKVTQSSRYLVKRTGEKVFLECVQDMDHENMFWYRQDPGLGLRLIYFSYDVKMKEKGDIPEGYSVSREKKERFSLILESASTNQTSMYLCASIKQGRETQYFGPGTRLLVL.